These 28 T cell receptor beta chains originate from one sample sequenced in a study of blood T cell repertoires in COVID-19. Data came from immunoSEQ multiplex PCR; TCRdb stores just in-frame clones and leaves some out. This repertoire shows fewer than 75,000 clones, about nine tenths found once; its top ten account for over 8%. The sample taken for sequencing was peripheral blood. The receptors originated from a human donor in a cohort sampled during active COVID-19.

The V call is TRBV7-2, the J call TRBJ2-1, with 11 bases lining up with TRBD2. Germline assignment: CDR1 SGHTA and CDR2 FQGNSA. J lost 1 base, V lost 3 bases, and 11 bases had no gene match. The CDR3 loop spans 19 amino acids. CDR3 sequence (DNA): TGTGCCAGCAGCTTTGGGTGGGTGGGGACTAGCGGATCCTACAATGAGCAGTTCTTC. Translating gives CASSFGWVGTSGSYNEQFF. The entire variable domain, with the rest obtained from reference TRBV7-2 and TRBJ2-1, is as follows: GAGVSQSPSNKVTEKGKDVELRCDPISGHTALYWYRQSLGQGLEFLIYFQGNSAPDKSGLPSDRFSAERTGGSVSTLTIQRTQQEDSAVYLCASSFGWVGTSGSYNEQFFGPGTRLTVL.

J is TRBJ2-2 and V is TRBV5-1, with 9 bases lining up with TRBD2. Germline assignment: CDR1 SGHRS and CDR2 YFSETQ. This CDR3 contains 16 residues. V lost 4 bases and J lost 4; bases outside the gene matches: 8. CDR3 DNA: TGCGCCAGCAGCCCCGTAGCGGGAGCGAGCACCGGGGAGCTGTTTTTT. Amino acids: CASSPVAGASTGELFF.

This rearrangement joins TRBV6-1 to TRBJ2-7, with D maybe TRBD2 (6 bases). V was shortened by 2 bases and J by 6 bases, with 14 bases between the two germline ends. This CDR3 comprises 14 residues. Germline CDR1 reads MNHNS; CDR2 reads SASEGT. The CDR3 DNA is TGTGCCAGCAGTGAATCTACTGTGGGGGGCGAGCAGTACTTC. It translates to CASSESTVGGEQYF.

The chain uses TRBV19 and TRBJ2-1; 7 positions agree with TRBD2. V dropped 10 bases and J dropped 5; count of bases not matched to a gene: 17. The CDR3 contains 16 residues. Germline-derived CDR1 and CDR2 are LNHDA and SQIVND (reference sequence). The CDR3 here is CATKAPGLSLDNEQFF. Written as DNA, the CDR3 is TGTGCCACCAAAGCTCCGGGACTAAGCCTTGACAATGAGCAGTTCTTC.

The J gene is TRBJ2-1, the V gene TRBV4-1, with 8 bases that match TRBD2. The V and J ends lost 5 bases and 1 base, in that order; junction bases with no gene match: 4. CDR3 length: 15 amino acids. Germline V gene data show CDR1 as MGHRA and CDR2 as YSYEKL. CDR3 sequence (DNA): TGCGCCAGCAGCGTTAGCGGGACATCCTACAATGAGCAGTTCTTC. This codes for CASSVSGTSYNEQFF.

The chain joins TRBV9 to TRBJ1-1; no definite D call. The V and J ends lost 1 base and 0 bases respectively, with 7 bases between them. The length of the CDR3 is 14 residues. Germline CDR1 and CDR2: SGDLS and YYNGEE. The CDR3 loop reads CASSVSPMNTEAFF. CDR3 nucleotides: TGTGCCAGCAGCGTAAGCCCAATGAACACTGAAGCTTTCTTT.

The chain uses TRBV28 and TRBJ1-4; TRBD1 aligns across 8 bases. This CDR3 has 14 residues. V shed 6 bases and J 10 bases; nucleotides not matched to a gene: 10. Germline V gene sequence: CDR1 MDHEN, CDR2 SYDVKM. The chain's CDR3 is CASSGGQGRGKLFF. DNA of the CDR3: TGTGCCAGCAGCGGAGGACAGGGAAGGGGAAAACTGTTTTTT.

CDR3 residues: CASLREPGANVLTF. The CDR3 DNA reads TGTGCCAGCTTACGGGAACCTGGGGCCAACGTCCTGACTTTC. The V gene is TRBV6-5, the J gene TRBJ2-6, with D perhaps TRBD2 (5 bases). This CDR3 is built from 14 residues. Germline V gene sequence: CDR1 MNHEY, CDR2 SVGAGI. Trimming stripped 8 bases from V and 2 bases from J, with 10 bases between.

This chain uses TRBV20-1 with TRBJ2-2, with TRBD1 matching over 8 bases. V was clipped by 3 bases and J by 4 bases; unmatched bases: 4. This CDR3 region has 14 residues. Germline lookup yields CDR1 DFQATT and CDR2 SNEGSKA (reference sequence). CDR3 in DNA: TGCAGTGCTAGTCAGGGACAGGCCACCGGGGAGCTGTTTTTT. Translated, it gives CSASQGQATGELFF.

This clone was observed once. J is TRBJ1-6 and V is TRBV9, with 12 bases identical to TRBD1. CDR1 SGDLS and CDR2 YYNGEE come from the germline V gene. J gave up 9 bases and V 0 bases, and 4 bases lay outside the gene matches. This CDR3 has 16 residues. CDR3 loop: CASSVVGDRGLSPLHF. DNA for the CDR3: TGTGCCAGCAGCGTAGTTGGGGACAGGGGGCTTTCACCCCTCCACTTT.

The chain couples TRBV27 to TRBJ2-3, with 11 bases identical to TRBD2. This CDR3 comprises 18 residues. V was pared by 0 bases and J by 5 bases, with 10 bases of the junction left unmatched. Germline V gene sequence: CDR1 MNHEY, CDR2 SMNVEV (reference sequence). Here the CDR3 reads CASSLSIFGTSGIDTQYF. DNA for the CDR3: TGTGCCAGCAGTTTATCGATATTTGGGACTAGCGGAATAGATACGCAGTATTTT.

The chain joins TRBV29-1 to TRBJ1-1, with 11 positions matching TRBD1. The J segment lost 5 bases and the V segment lost 3 bases, leaving 2 bases of the junction unmatched. The CDR3 contains 13 residues. CDR1 is SQVTM and CDR2 is ANQGSEA in the germline V gene. DNA for the CDR3: TGCAGCGTTGACGGGACAGGGGGGACTGAAGCTTTCTTT. It yields the protein CSVDGTGGTEAFF.

The chain is built from TRBV5-5 and TRBJ2-2, with TRBD1 matching over 7 bases. The CDR3 consists of 17 residues. Per the germline V gene, CDR1 is SGHKS and CDR2 is YYEKEE (reference sequence). V trimming: 0 bases; J trimming: 5 bases; junction bases outside the gene matches: 10. The CDR3 region has the DNA TGTGCCAGCAGCTTGGGAGTACAGACAGGGCATACCGGGGAGCTGTTTTTT. This encodes CASSLGVQTGHTGELFF.

The rearrangement joins TRBV5-1 to TRBJ2-5; 8 bases are a match to TRBD1. Germline values: CDR1 SGHRS, CDR2 YFSETQ. The length of the CDR3 is 18 residues. V was clipped by 0 bases and J by 4 bases; unmatched bases: 14. The CDR3 here is CASSLDVRGRRNGETQYF. CDR3 nucleotides: TGCGCCAGCAGCTTGGATGTCAGGGGGCGAAGGAATGGAGAGACCCAGTACTTC.

This clone was counted a single time. The V gene is TRBV9, the J gene TRBJ1-1, with 10 bases aligning to TRBD1. Trimming cost V 2 bases and J 3 bases; bases outside gene matches: 7. The CDR3 consists of 16 residues. Germline CDR1 is SGDLS and CDR2 is YYNGEE. CDR3 DNA: TGTGCCAGCAGCGTCGGGAAAGGGACAGGGGACACTGAAGCTTTCTTT. This codes for CASSVGKGTGDTEAFF.

This chain uses TRBV7-2 with TRBJ2-7, with 7 nucleotides matching TRBD2. Germline trimming cut 1 base from V and 1 base from J; bases unmatched to any gene: 4. Germline CDR1 and CDR2: SGHTA and FQGNSA. CDR3 length equals 15 residues. This CDR3 is CASSLGRGGSYEQYF. The CDR3 region has the DNA TGTGCCAGCAGCTTAGGGCGGGGAGGGTCCTACGAGCAGTACTTC.

The chain has TRBV7-8 and TRBJ1-1; D might be TRBD1 (5 bases). The length of the CDR3 is 14 residues. V was clipped by 5 bases and J by 3 bases, with 13 bases between them. Germline V gene sequence: CDR1 SGHVS, CDR2 FQNEAQ. CDR3 amino acids: CASSGTGGDTEAFF. The CDR3 region has the DNA TGTGCCAGCAGCGGTACAGGCGGTGACACTGAAGCTTTCTTT.

The chain carries TRBV20-1 and TRBJ2-5; 8 bases are shared with TRBD2. J gave up 1 base and V 3 bases, and 13 bases lay outside the gene matches. CDR3 size: 17 residues. The germline gives CDR1 DFQATT, CDR2 SNEGSKA (reference sequence). CDR3: CSASLPSGQISQETQYF. In DNA, the CDR3 is TGCAGTGCTAGTTTGCCTAGCGGGCAAATATCCCAAGAGACCCAGTACTTC.

CDR3 region: CASSPAGTSDYEQYF. The DNA of the CDR3 is TGTGCCAGCAGCCCGGCGGGGACTAGCGACTACGAGCAGTACTTC. V gene TRBV5-6 combines with J gene TRBJ2-7; TRBD2 matches at 10 bases. J gave up 3 bases and V 4 bases, and 7 bases lay outside the gene matches. Germline CDR1 is SGHDT and CDR2 is YYEEEE. This CDR3 has 15 amino acids. The variable domain in full, completed from reference TRBV5-6 and TRBJ2-7, reads DAGVTQSPTHLIKTRGQQVTLRCSPKSGHDTVSWYQQALGQGPQFIFQYYEEEERQRGNFPDRFSGHQFPNYSSELNVNALLLGDSALYLCASSPAGTSDYEQYFGPGTRLTVT.

The chain recombines TRBV9 with TRBJ2-5, with 8 bases lining up with TRBD1. This CDR3 has 16 residues. V lost 2 bases to trimming and J lost 5 bases; unmatched junction nucleotides: 11. Looked up from germline, CDR1 is SGDLS and CDR2 is YYNGEE. The CDR3 spells CASSVTPSRQGETQYF. The CDR3 region has the DNA TGTGCCAGCAGCGTCACCCCTTCAAGACAGGGGGAGACCCAGTACTTC.

The chain links TRBV27 to TRBJ2-3; 8 bases align to TRBD2. The CDR3 is 17 amino acids. Germline-derived CDR1 and CDR2 are MNHEY and SMNVEV (reference sequence). The ends lost 5 bases at V and 6 bases at J; junction bases unmatched: 16. DNA of the CDR3: TGTGCCAGCAGTCCGAGTCAAACGGGAGGGCTCGGCGATACGCAGTATTTT. Protein sequence: CASSPSQTGGLGDTQYF.

This rearrangement joins TRBV4-3 to TRBJ2-5; TRBD2 is a possible D gene (5 bases). Trimming left V 0 bases short and J 3 bases short, with 8 bases between. The CDR3 covers 14 residues. The germline gives CDR1 LGHNA, CDR2 YSLEER. CDR3 sequence reads: CASSQDTSKETQYF. DNA for the CDR3: TGCGCCAGCAGCCAAGATACTAGTAAAGAGACCCAGTACTTC.

Here the CDR3 reads CASSYDMDPGYTF. The CDR3 DNA sequence: TGTGCCAGCAGTTACGACATGGATCCTGGCTACACCTTC. The rearrangement links TRBV6-2 or TRBV6-3 to TRBJ1-2; no definite D call. The germline V gene has CDR1 MNHEY and CDR2 SVGEGT. The germline V and J ends were trimmed by 2 bases and 7 bases, with 11 bases remaining between them. CDR3 length: 13 residues.

The chain links TRBV13 to TRBJ2-2; 7 positions agree with TRBD1. V shed 0 bases and J 3 bases; nucleotides not matched to a gene: 7. Germline CDR1 reads PRHDT; CDR2 reads FYEKMQ (reference sequence). CDR3 length: 17 amino acids. The CDR3 DNA is TGTGCCAGCAGCTTAGGCCGCGACAGGGTTCACACCGGGGAGCTGTTTTTT. Its translation is CASSLGRDRVHTGELFF. The full variable domain, in which reference TRBV13 and TRBJ2-2 provide the parts outside the CDR3, is AAGVIQSPRHLIKEKRETATLKCYPIPRHDTVYWYQQGPGQDPQFLISFYEKMQSDKGSIPDRFSAQQFSDYHSELNMSSLELGDSALYFCASSLGRDRVHTGELFFGEGSRLTVL.

This chain links TRBV5-1 with TRBJ1-2; 8 bases line up with TRBD1. The junction had 6 bases not matched to a gene; V was cut back by 2 bases and J by 0 bases. The CDR3 totals 16 residues. Germline CDR1 is SGHRS and CDR2 is YFSETQ. The CDR3: CASSLLGQGSNYGYTF. CDR3 sequence (DNA): TGCGCCAGCAGCTTATTAGGACAGGGATCTAACTATGGCTACACCTTC. Filled out from reference TRBV5-1 and TRBJ1-2, the complete variable domain reads KAGVTQTPRYLIKTRGQQVTLSCSPISGHRSVSWYQQTPGQGLQFLFEYFSETQRNKGNFPGRFSGRQFSNSRSEMNVSTLELGDSALYLCASSLLGQGSNYGYTFGSGTRLTVV.

The chain recombines TRBV28 with TRBJ2-3; weak D call: TRBD2 (6 bases). With 1 base removed from V and 6 bases from J, the gap between germline ends came to 8 bases. The CDR3 sequence is 13 residues long. CDR1 is MDHEN, CDR2 SYDVKM, per germline. This CDR3 is CASSLSGGDTQYF. CDR3 DNA sequence: TGTGCCAGCAGTTTATCAGGAGGGGATACGCAGTATTTT.

This clone was seen a single time. The rearrangement links TRBV5-1 to TRBJ2-1; possibly TRBD1 for D (5 bases). The CDR3 totals 18 residues. The germline V gene encodes CDR1 SGHRS and CDR2 YFSETQ. The V gene lost 2 bases and the J gene lost 6 bases, with 24 bases spanning the gap. In DNA, the CDR3 is TGCGCCAGCAGCTTTCCTAGGGGCCTGGGCTCAAGGTTCAATGAGCAGTTCTTC. Translated, it gives CASSFPRGLGSRFNEQFF. The full variable domain, with the rest looked up from reference TRBV5-1 and TRBJ2-1, is KAGVTQTPRYLIKTRGQQVTLSCSPISGHRSVSWYQQTPGQGLQFLFEYFSETQRNKGNFPGRFSGRQFSNSRSEMNVSTLELGDSALYLCASSFPRGLGSRFNEQFFGPGTRLTVL.

This rearrangement joins TRBV27 to TRBJ2-1; 9 nucleotides agree with TRBD1. The CDR3 covers 14 residues. Germline V gene data show CDR1 as MNHEY and CDR2 as SMNVEV (reference sequence). J gave up 7 bases and V 5 bases, and 6 bases lay outside the gene matches. CDR3 nucleotides: TGTGCCAGCAGTGCCACGACAGGGGGGAATGAGCAGTTCTTC. Protein product: CASSATTGGNEQFF.